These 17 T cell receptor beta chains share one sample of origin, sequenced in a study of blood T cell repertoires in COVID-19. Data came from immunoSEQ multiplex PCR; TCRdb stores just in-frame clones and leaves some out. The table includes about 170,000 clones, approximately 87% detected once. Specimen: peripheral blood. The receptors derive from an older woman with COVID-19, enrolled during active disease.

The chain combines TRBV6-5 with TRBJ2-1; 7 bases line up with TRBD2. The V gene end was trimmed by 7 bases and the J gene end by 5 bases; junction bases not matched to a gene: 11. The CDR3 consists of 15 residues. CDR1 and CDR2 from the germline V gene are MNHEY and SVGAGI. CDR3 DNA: TGTGCCAGCAAGGCGGGAAGCGGGGTACACAATGAGCAGTTCTTC. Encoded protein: CASKAGSGVHNEQFF.

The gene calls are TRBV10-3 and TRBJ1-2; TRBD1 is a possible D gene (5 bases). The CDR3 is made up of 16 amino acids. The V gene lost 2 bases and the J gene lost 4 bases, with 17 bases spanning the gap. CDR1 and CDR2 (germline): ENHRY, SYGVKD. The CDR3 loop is CAISEGVRGSSYGYTF. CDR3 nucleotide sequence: TGTGCCATCAGTGAGGGGGTGCGGGGCTCTAGCTATGGCTACACCTTC.

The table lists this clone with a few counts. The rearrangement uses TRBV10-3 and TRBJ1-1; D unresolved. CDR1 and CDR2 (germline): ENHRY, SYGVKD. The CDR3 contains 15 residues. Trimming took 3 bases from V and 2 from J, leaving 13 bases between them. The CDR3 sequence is CAISDEAFTNTEAFF. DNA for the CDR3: TGTGCCATCAGTGATGAAGCCTTTACCAACACTGAAGCTTTCTTT.

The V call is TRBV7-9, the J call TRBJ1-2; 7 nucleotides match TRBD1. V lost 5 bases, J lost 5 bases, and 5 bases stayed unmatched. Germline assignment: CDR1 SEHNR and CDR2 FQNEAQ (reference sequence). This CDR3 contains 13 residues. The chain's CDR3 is CASSHGTAYGYTF. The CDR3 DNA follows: TGTGCCAGCAGCCATGGGACAGCATATGGCTACACCTTC.

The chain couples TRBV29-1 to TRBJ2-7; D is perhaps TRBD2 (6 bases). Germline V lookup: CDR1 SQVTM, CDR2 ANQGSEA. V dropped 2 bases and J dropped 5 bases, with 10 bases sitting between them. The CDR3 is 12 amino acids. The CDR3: CSVERGSNEQYF. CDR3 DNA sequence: TGCAGCGTTGAACGGGGGAGTAACGAGCAGTACTTC.

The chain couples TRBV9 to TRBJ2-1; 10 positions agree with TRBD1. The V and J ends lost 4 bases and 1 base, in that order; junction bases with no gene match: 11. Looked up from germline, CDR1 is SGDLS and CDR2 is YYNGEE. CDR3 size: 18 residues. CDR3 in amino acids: CASSTRLDRGSSYNEQFF. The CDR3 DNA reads TGTGCCAGCAGCACTCGGTTGGACAGGGGGAGTTCCTACAATGAGCAGTTCTTC.

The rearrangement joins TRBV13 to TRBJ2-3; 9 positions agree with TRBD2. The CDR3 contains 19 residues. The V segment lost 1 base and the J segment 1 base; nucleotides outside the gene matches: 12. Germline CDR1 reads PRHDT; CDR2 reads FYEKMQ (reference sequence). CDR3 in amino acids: CASSLEWSREGTGTDTQYF. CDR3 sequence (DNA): TGTGCCAGCAGCTTAGAATGGTCGCGGGAGGGCACTGGCACAGATACGCAGTATTTT.

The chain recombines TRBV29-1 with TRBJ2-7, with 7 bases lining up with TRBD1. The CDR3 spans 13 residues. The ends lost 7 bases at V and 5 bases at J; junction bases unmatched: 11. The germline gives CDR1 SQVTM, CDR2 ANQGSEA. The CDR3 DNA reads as TGCAGCGCTCTGACAGGGTCGGTCAACGAGCAGTACTTC. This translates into CSALTGSVNEQYF.

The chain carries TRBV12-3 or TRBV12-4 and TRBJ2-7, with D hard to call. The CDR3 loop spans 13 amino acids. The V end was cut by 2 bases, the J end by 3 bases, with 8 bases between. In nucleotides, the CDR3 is TGTGCCAGCAGTTTAAAGAGGTACTACGAGCAGTACTTC. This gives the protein CASSLKRYYEQYF.

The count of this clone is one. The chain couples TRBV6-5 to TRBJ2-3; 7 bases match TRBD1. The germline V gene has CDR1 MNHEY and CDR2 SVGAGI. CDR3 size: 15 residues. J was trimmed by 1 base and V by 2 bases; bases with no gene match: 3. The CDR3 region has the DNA TGTGCCAGCAGTTACCTCGACAGGGGCACAGATACGCAGTATTTT. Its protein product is CASSYLDRGTDTQYF.

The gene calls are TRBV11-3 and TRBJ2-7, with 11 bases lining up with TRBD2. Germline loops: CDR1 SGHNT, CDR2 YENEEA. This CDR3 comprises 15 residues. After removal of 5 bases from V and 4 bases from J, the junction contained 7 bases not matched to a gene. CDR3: CASSGRTSGYYEQYF. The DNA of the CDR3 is TGTGCCAGCAGCGGCCGGACTAGCGGGTATTACGAGCAGTACTTC.

This chain's CDR3 is CASSLEGEDAGPYEQYF. In DNA, the CDR3 is TGTGCCAGCAGCTTAGAAGGGGAGGATGCGGGGCCCTACGAGCAGTACTTC. This chain connects TRBV7-9 to TRBJ2-7; tentatively, D is TRBD2 (6 bases). CDR3 length: 17 residues. V lost 1 base, J lost 2 bases, and 18 bases lay in between. The germline CDR1 and CDR2 sequences are SEHNR and FQNEAQ (reference sequence).

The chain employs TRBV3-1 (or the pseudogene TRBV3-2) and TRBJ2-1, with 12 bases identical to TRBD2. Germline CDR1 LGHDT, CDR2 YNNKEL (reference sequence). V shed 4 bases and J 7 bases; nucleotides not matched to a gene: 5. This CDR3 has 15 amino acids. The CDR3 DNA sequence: TGTGCCAGCAGCCGCGGACTAGCGGGAAATAATGAGCAGTTCTTC. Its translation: CASSRGLAGNNEQFF.

The CDR3 protein is CASSSGREQYF. For the CDR3, the DNA is TGTGCCAGCAGTTCCGGCAGGGAGCAGTACTTC. V is TRBV12-3 or TRBV12-4 and J is TRBJ2-7; no clear D gene. The CDR3 length is 11 residues. V shed 4 bases and J shed 7 bases, with 8 bases lying between them.

The CDR3 region has the DNA TGTGCCAGCAGTCGGATTGGGGCAGGGGATTCACCCCTCCACTTT. It encodes CASSRIGAGDSPLHF. The chain couples TRBV6-5 to TRBJ1-6; possibly TRBD1 for D (6 bases). Looked up from germline, CDR1 is MNHEY and CDR2 is SVGAGI. Trimming removed 5 bases from V and 8 bases from J, with 16 bases in between. The CDR3 loop spans 15 amino acids.

The CDR3 sequence is CASSGQGYTDTQYF. The CDR3 nucleotides are TGCGCCAGCAGCGGACAGGGTTACACAGATACGCAGTATTTT. The rearrangement joins TRBV5-1 to TRBJ2-3; 8 bases match TRBD1. Trimming at V came to 4 bases and at J to 2 bases, leaving 3 bases not matched to a gene. Germline V gives CDR1 SGHRS, CDR2 YFSETQ. The length of the CDR3 is 14 residues.

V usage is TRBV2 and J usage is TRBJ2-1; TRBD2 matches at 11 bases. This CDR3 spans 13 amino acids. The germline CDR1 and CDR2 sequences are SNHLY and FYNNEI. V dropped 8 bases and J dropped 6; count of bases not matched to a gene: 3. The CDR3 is CASRLAGINEQFF. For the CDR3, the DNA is TGTGCCAGCCGACTAGCGGGGATCAATGAGCAGTTCTTC.